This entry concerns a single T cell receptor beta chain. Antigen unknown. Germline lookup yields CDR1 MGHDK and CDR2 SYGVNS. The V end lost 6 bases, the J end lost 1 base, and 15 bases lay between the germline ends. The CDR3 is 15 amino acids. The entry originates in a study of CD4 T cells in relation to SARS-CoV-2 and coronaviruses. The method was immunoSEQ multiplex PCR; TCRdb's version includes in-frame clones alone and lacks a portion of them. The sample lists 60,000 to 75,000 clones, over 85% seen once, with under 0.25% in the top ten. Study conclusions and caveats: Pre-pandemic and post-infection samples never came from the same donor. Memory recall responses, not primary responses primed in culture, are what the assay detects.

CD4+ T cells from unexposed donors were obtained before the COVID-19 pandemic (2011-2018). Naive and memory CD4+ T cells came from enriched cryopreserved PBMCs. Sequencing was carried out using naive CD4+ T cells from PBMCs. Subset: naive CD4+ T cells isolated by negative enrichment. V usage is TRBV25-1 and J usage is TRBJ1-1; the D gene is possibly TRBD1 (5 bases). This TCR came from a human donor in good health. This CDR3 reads CASRDDGHPNTEAFF. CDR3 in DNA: TGTGCCAGCAGAGACGACGGACACCCGAACACTGAAGCTTTCTTT.